This T cell receptor (beta chain) came from a study of human T cells and chemical hapten exposure. Points on this clonotype: This may arise from a read error, as a much more abundant clone is one base away.

Regarding time point: patch test 1, 2 weeks after DPC sensitization. Treatment here: therapeutic diphenylcyclopropenone sensitization with weekly scalp DPC. In TCRdb, the RACE reads were re-called with MiXCR into one record per CDR3 protein. This table has approximately 90,000 distinct CDR3 sequences, under 12% appearing once. The CDR3 runs to 16 residues. The V end was cut by 7 bases, the J end by 4 bases, with 20 bases between. The germline V gene has CDR1 MDHEN and CDR2 SYDVKM. The chain carries TRBV28 and TRBJ2-1, with D possibly being TRBD2 (6 bases). Specimen: whole blood, collected in connection with sensitization to the hapten diphenylcyclopropenone (DPC). The origin of this receptor is a man aged 35-49 years with alopecia areata. Some clones in this sample may be carry-over from other donors' samples. DNA of the CDR3: TGTGCCAGCACCCCAGAAGTCGGGGGTCGGTACAATGAGCAGTTCTTC. This encodes CASTPEVGGRYNEQFF.